These 6 T cell receptor beta chains were sequenced from one sample in a study of OX40 agonist ivuxolimab in advanced cancers. Libraries were prepared by immunoSEQ multiplex PCR; TCRdb keeps only in-frame clonotypes and omits some of them. The sample has 65,000 to 100,000 clones, 80% to 95% seen once; the top ten hold around 0.33%. The input for sequencing was CD4+ or CD8+ T cells sorted from blood, taken in a trial of the OX40 agonist ivuxolimab. These receptors originate from an adult with an advanced solid tumor such as melanoma, head and neck, liver or kidney cancer.

This chain links TRBV13 with TRBJ1-2; the D is unclear. There are 14 residues in the CDR3. Looked up from germline, CDR1 is PRHDT and CDR2 is FYEKMQ (reference sequence). The V and J ends lost 5 bases and 7 bases respectively, with 17 bases between them. CDR3 in amino acids: CASSDQAQEGGYTF. In DNA, the CDR3 is TGTGCCAGCAGCGATCAAGCGCAGGAGGGTGGCTACACCTTC.

A single count supports this clone. The gene calls are TRBV9 and TRBJ2-2, with 11 nucleotides matching TRBD2. J lost 2 bases, V lost 3 bases, and 6 bases had no gene match. Germline values: CDR1 SGDLS, CDR2 YYNGEE. The length of the CDR3 is 17 residues. The CDR3 loop reads CASSARLAGLNTGELFF. The CDR3, as DNA: TGTGCCAGCAGCGCCCGACTAGCGGGGTTAAACACCGGGGAGCTGTTTTTT. The full variable domain, rest sourced from reference TRBV9 and TRBJ2-2, is DSGVTQTPKHLITATGQRVTLRCSPRSGDLSVYWYQQSLDQGLQFLIQYYNGEERAKGNILERFSAQQFPDLHSELNLSSLELGDSALYFCASSARLAGLNTGELFFGEGSRLTVL.

This clone appeared a single time. The chain links TRBV1 to TRBJ2-5; TRBD2 is the table's D call, not checked against the DNA. TRBV1 is an annotated pseudogene. CDR3 size: 22 residues. In DNA form, the CDR3 reads TGCACCAGCAGCCAAGGACCAGTGGTCGGCTCAGAAGGGGGGGGGTACCAAGAGACCCAGTACTTC. This sequence encodes CTSSQGPVVGSEGGGYQETQYF.

The chain employs TRBV5-4 and TRBJ2-2, with TRBD2 identical over 8 bases. Germline V CDR1 and CDR2: SGHNT, YYREEE (reference sequence). The J segment lost 5 bases and the V segment lost 4 bases, leaving 7 bases of the junction unmatched. The CDR3 loop spans 15 amino acids. This chain's CDR3 is CASSPRTSRTGELFF. In nucleotides, the CDR3 is TGTGCCAGCAGCCCGAGGACTAGCAGGACCGGGGAGCTGTTTTTT.

The rearrangement uses TRBV28 and TRBJ1-2; no clear D gene. V was cut by 6 bases and J by 4 bases, with 15 bases left in between. CDR1 is MDHEN and CDR2 is SYDVKM in the germline V gene. The CDR3 extends over 14 amino acids. The CDR3 nucleotides read TGTGCCAGCAGCCGAAGAATAGAGGGCTATGGCTACACCTTC. This gives the protein CASSRRIEGYGYTF.

The J gene is TRBJ2-2, the V gene TRBV11-2, with 12 positions matching TRBD2. Per germline, CDR1 SGHAT and CDR2 FQNNGV. Trimming cost V 2 bases and J 6 bases; bases outside gene matches: 7. The CDR3 runs 17 residues. The CDR3 is CASSLFVLAGGSGELFF. The CDR3 coding sequence is TGTGCCAGCAGCTTATTCGTACTAGCGGGGGGCTCCGGGGAGCTGTTTTTT.